The entry that follows covers one T cell receptor beta chain sequence. This sample was taken from a study of T cells after somatic rescue of genetic block. Unmatched junction bases numbered 5, after V lost 6 bases and J lost 4 bases. This CDR3 region has 13 residues. CDR1 is LGHNT, CDR2 FRNRAP, per germline. Libraries were prepared by immunoSEQ multiplex PCR; TCRdb keeps only in-frame clonotypes and omits some of them. In the table there are 95,000 to 120,000 clones, around nine tenths of which are singletons. The sequence was collected from a woman aged 18-30 years. This chain joins TRBV12-5 and TRBJ1-1; the match to TRBD1 covers 7 bases. Sequenced sample: peripheral blood mononuclear cells (PBMCs). CDR3: CASGPPGGTEAFF. Written as DNA, the CDR3 is TGTGCTAGTGGACCCCCAGGGGGCACTGAAGCTTTCTTT.